The 8 T cell receptor beta chains below come from one sample, sequenced in a study of blood T cells in healthy people across ages. Together with a sample-barcoded 5' primer, a J-beta primer mix was included in a second PCR lasting roughly 6 to 12 cycles. Using its own MiXCR run on the 5' RACE reads, TCRdb lists one record per CDR3 protein. The sample includes some 1,500,000 distinct CDR3 sequences, 40% to 45% of them seen just once. The sequencing input was blood. The receptor source for this set is a woman aged 18-29 years in good health.

This clonotype was picked up many times. The gene calls are TRBV7-2 and TRBJ2-5; D ambiguous. The CDR3 totals 16 residues. The germline gives CDR1 SGHTA, CDR2 FQGNSA. V was cut by 0 bases and J by 1 base, with 12 bases left in between. CDR3 loop: CASSLAWWSSQETQYF. The CDR3 coding sequence is TGTGCCAGCAGCTTAGCTTGGTGGAGCAGCCAAGAGACCCAGTACTTC.

The chain carries TRBV20-1 and TRBJ2-5; 10 positions match TRBD2. Germline-derived CDR1 and CDR2 are DFQATT and SNEGSKA (reference sequence). This CDR3 is built from 16 residues. Losses at the gene ends were 3 bases for V and 4 bases for J; bases not matched to a gene: 11. In DNA form, the CDR3 reads TGCAGTGCTAGGAAAAGCGGGAGGGCCTCGGGAGAGACCCAGTACTTC. Amino acid sequence: CSARKSGRASGETQYF.

Ten or more counts support this clonotype. This chain links TRBV6-5 with TRBJ1-5; 7 bases align to TRBD1. Germline CDR1 is MNHEY and CDR2 is SVGAGI. The CDR3 totals 15 residues. V lost 0 bases to trimming and J lost 4 bases; unmatched junction nucleotides: 3. CDR3 residues: CASSYSMTGNQPQHF. CDR3 coding DNA: TGTGCCAGCAGTTACTCGATGACAGGGAATCAGCCCCAGCATTTT.

In this sample, this clonotype turned up a few times. This chain connects TRBV7-2 to TRBJ1-1; tentative D call: TRBD1 (6 bases). Trimming stripped 6 bases from V and 5 bases from J, with 16 bases between. This CDR3 spans 14 amino acids. CDR1 and CDR2 from the germline V gene are SGHTA and FQGNSA. Here the CDR3 reads CASRSNRDSTEAFF. CDR3 DNA: TGTGCCAGCAGATCAAACAGGGATAGTACTGAAGCTTTCTTT.

The chain employs TRBV20-1 and TRBJ2-1, with D possibly being TRBD2 (7 bases). V was clipped by 5 bases and J by 7 bases, with 15 bases between them. Per germline, CDR1 DFQATT and CDR2 SNEGSKA (reference sequence). The CDR3 is made up of 13 amino acids. The CDR3 here is CSAGGAGRNEQFF. The CDR3 bases are TGCAGTGCTGGGGGGGCGGGCAGGAATGAGCAGTTCTTC.

As concerns this clonotype: A read error may produce the germline difference seen at one junction end. V is TRBV7-2 and J is TRBJ2-1; maybe TRBD2 (5 bases). The length of the CDR3 is 16 residues. Germline V CDR1 and CDR2: SGHTA, FQGNSA. For the CDR3, the DNA is TGTGCCAGCAGCTTAAATCCAGCGGCGTCCTGCAATGAGCAGTTCTTC. Translation: CASSLNPAASCNEQFF. Complete variable domain (other parts from reference TRBV7-2 and TRBJ2-1): GAGVSQSPSNKVTEKGKDVELRCDPISGHTALYWYRQSLGQGLEFLIYFQGNSAPDKSGLPSDRFSAERTGGSVSTLTIQRTQQEDSAVYLCASSLNPAASCNEQFFGPGTRLTVL.

This chain connects TRBV6-5 to TRBJ1-3, with D perhaps matching TRBD1 (6 bases). Germline V gene data show CDR1 as MNHEY and CDR2 as SVGAGI. V shed 6 bases and J shed 0 bases, with 15 bases lying between them. The CDR3 extends over 16 amino acids. CDR3 DNA: TGTGCCAGCAGCGGACAGTGGATCAGCTCTGGAAACACCATATATTTT. Encoded protein: CASSGQWISSGNTIYF.

This clonotype turned up a few times. This chain connects TRBV15 to TRBJ1-1; D possibly corresponds to TRBD1 (5 bases). CDR1 and CDR2 from the germline V gene are LNHNV and YYDKDF (reference sequence). Trimming took off 0 bases at V and 4 bases at J, with 15 bases between the two ends. The CDR3 length is 16 residues. For the CDR3, the DNA is TGTGCCACCAGCAGAGACCCGGGACGGGTAGGCACTGAAGCTTTCTTT. It encodes CATSRDPGRVGTEAFF.